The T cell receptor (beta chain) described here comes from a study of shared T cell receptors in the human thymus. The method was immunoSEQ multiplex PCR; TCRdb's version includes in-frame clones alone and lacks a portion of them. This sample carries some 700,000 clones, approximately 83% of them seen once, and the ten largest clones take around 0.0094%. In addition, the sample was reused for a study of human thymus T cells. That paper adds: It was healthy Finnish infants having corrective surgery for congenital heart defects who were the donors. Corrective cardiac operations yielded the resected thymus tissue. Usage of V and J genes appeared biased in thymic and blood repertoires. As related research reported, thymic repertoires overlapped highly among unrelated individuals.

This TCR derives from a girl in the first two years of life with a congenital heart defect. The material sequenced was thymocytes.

The DNA for the CDR3 is TGTGCCAGCAGTGAACACAGGGGGACTCAAGAGACCCAGTACTTC. This translates into CASSEHRGTQETQYF. The V gene is TRBV2, the J gene TRBJ2-5; 8 bases agree with TRBD1. Germline CDR1 SNHLY, CDR2 FYNNEI. With 2 bases clipped from V and 2 bases from J, the junction kept 4 bases outside the gene matches. The CDR3 covers 15 residues. The whole variable domain, remainder taken from reference TRBV2 and TRBJ2-5, is EPEVTQTPSHQVTQMGQEVILRCVPISNHLYFYWYRQILGQKVEFLVSFYNNEISEKSEIFDDQFSVERPDGSNFTLKIRSTKLEDSAMYFCASSEHRGTQETQYFGPGTRLLVL.